These T cell receptor beta chains were read from a single sample in a study of long-term antiretroviral therapy in people with HIV. Method: immunoSEQ multiplex PCR; TCRdb's copy keeps in-frame clones and lacks some. The table lists approximately 8,900 clones, over 65% of them singletons, with around 13% in the top ten. The source was unsorted PBMCs, collected 0.4 years before starting antiretroviral therapy. The receptors stem from a young man with HIV. Both conserved end residues are trimmed from each CDR3. Each record gives: CDR3 protein, V gene, clone size, J gene. Part of the rows lack a size; the others show once, few, many or a class for expanded clones.

CDR3aa: ASSLGSGGDTQY
v_gene: TRBV5-1
abundance: NA
j_gene: TRBJ2-3

CDR3aa: ASSQVNSLNQPQH
v_gene: TRBV4-1
abundance: NA
j_gene: TRBJ1-5

CDR3aa: ASSLAGQAPGELF
v_gene: TRBV5-5
abundance: NA
j_gene: TRBJ2-2

CDR3aa: AWNPTGFNEKLF
v_gene: TRBV30
abundance: NA
j_gene: TRBJ1-4

CDR3aa: ASSSGPSYEQY
v_gene: TRBV7-2
abundance: NA
j_gene: TRBJ2-7

CDR3aa: ASSYSERPYEQY
v_gene: TRBV6-5
abundance: NA
j_gene: TRBJ2-7

CDR3aa: ASSFGLAGGTDTQY
v_gene: TRBV7-9
abundance: NA
j_gene: TRBJ2-3

CDR3aa: ASSPSYNEQF
v_gene: TRBV7-8
abundance: NA
j_gene: TRBJ2-1

CDR3aa: SVEDQGHYGYT
v_gene: TRBV29-1
abundance: NA
j_gene: TRBJ1-2

CDR3aa: ASSFTTGGNEKLF
v_gene: TRBV7-9
abundance: NA
j_gene: TRBJ1-4

CDR3aa: ASSYWEGGSSYEQY
v_gene: TRBV6-6
abundance: NA
j_gene: TRBJ2-7

CDR3aa: ASSDRDGKWEQY
v_gene: TRBV6-4
abundance: NA
j_gene: TRBJ2-7

CDR3aa: ASSEGQGKNQPQH
v_gene: TRBV5-1
abundance: NA
j_gene: TRBJ1-5

CDR3aa: SVRAPGAGGYT
v_gene: TRBV29-1
abundance: NA
j_gene: TRBJ1-2

CDR3aa: ASSLKQGGGNTIY
v_gene: TRBV6-6
abundance: NA
j_gene: TRBJ1-3

CDR3aa: ACALAGGYEQY
v_gene: TRBV30
abundance: NA
j_gene: TRBJ2-7

CDR3aa: ASSSRVGTGGREQY
v_gene: TRBV7-2
abundance: NA
j_gene: TRBJ2-7

CDR3aa: ASTQGGSPLH
v_gene: TRBV6-5
abundance: once
j_gene: TRBJ1-6

CDR3aa: ASRDRGLYNEQF
v_gene: TRBV19
abundance: once
j_gene: TRBJ2-1

CDR3aa: ASSLARQGGGTEAF
v_gene: TRBV7-6
abundance: NA
j_gene: TRBJ1-1

CDR3aa: ASSRTGSSYEQY
v_gene: TRBV28
abundance: NA
j_gene: TRBJ2-7

CDR3aa: ASSQQDSPEAF
v_gene: TRBV28
abundance: NA
j_gene: TRBJ1-1

CDR3aa: ASGSGFALNTEAF
v_gene: TRBV2
abundance: NA
j_gene: TRBJ1-1

CDR3aa: ASSNQLAGLSYNEQF
v_gene: TRBV18
abundance: NA
j_gene: TRBJ2-1

CDR3aa: ASSPELGTEAF
v_gene: TRBV7-9
abundance: NA
j_gene: TRBJ1-1

CDR3aa: AWETGSSYEQY
v_gene: TRBV30
abundance: NA
j_gene: TRBJ2-7

CDR3aa: ASKQLISGNTIY
v_gene: TRBV2
abundance: NA
j_gene: TRBJ1-3

CDR3aa: ASSLGDRGGYGYT
v_gene: TRBV7-8
abundance: once
j_gene: TRBJ1-2

CDR3aa: ASSKRREGNEQF
v_gene: TRBV21-1
abundance: NA
j_gene: TRBJ2-1

CDR3aa: ASSPGLAGGSSYEQY
v_gene: TRBV10-1
abundance: NA
j_gene: TRBJ2-7

CDR3aa: ASLYDRGSNQPQH
v_gene: TRBV28
abundance: NA
j_gene: TRBJ1-5

CDR3aa: ASRPTGTGSYEQY
v_gene: TRBV19
abundance: once
j_gene: TRBJ2-7

CDR3aa: AWGTDSNQPQH
v_gene: TRBV30
abundance: NA
j_gene: TRBJ1-5